These 3 T cell receptor beta chains share one sample of origin, sequenced in a study of blood T cell repertoires in COVID-19. Measured with immunoSEQ multiplex PCR; TCRdb has only the in-frame clones, and not every one. In the table there are around 190,000 clones, roughly four fifths of which are singletons. Sequenced: peripheral blood. These receptors were collected from a woman in her 70s with COVID-19, enrolled during active disease.

V and J are TRBV7-2 and TRBJ2-3; D gene uncertain. Germline CDR1 is SGHTA and CDR2 is FQGNSA. V lost 1 base and J lost 8, with 10 bases in between. The CDR3 has 13 amino acids. CDR3 in amino acids: CASSLDRIGTQYF. The CDR3 coding sequence is TGTGCCAGCAGCTTAGATAGAATCGGTACGCAGTATTTT.

The J gene is TRBJ2-1, the V gene TRBV24-1, with D possibly TRBD2 on 6 matching bases. V lost 5 bases and J lost 0, with 13 bases in between. The length of the CDR3 is 16 residues. CDR1 and CDR2 from the germline V gene are KGHDR and SFDVKD. The DNA of the CDR3 is TGTGCCACCAGTGCTTCCGGGACTTTCTCCTACAATGAGCAGTTCTTC. This sequence encodes CATSASGTFSYNEQFF.

The chain uses TRBV2 and TRBJ1-1; maybe TRBD1 (6 bases). The germline V gene encodes CDR1 SNHLY and CDR2 FYNNEI. This CDR3 contains 14 residues. Trimming shortened V by 7 bases and J by 3 bases, and 15 bases separated the two germline ends. The CDR3 loop is CASKQGGAYTEAFF. The CDR3, as DNA: TGTGCCAGCAAACAGGGTGGTGCGTACACTGAAGCTTTCTTT.